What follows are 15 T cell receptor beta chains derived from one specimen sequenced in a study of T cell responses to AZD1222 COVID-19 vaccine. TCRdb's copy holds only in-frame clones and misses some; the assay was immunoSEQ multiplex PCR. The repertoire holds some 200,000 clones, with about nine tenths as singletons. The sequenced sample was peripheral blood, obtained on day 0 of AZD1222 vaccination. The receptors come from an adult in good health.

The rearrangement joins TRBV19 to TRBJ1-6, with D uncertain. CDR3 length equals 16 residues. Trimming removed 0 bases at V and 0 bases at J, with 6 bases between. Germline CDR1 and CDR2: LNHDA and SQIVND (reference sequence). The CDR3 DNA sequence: TGTGCCAGTAGTATAGACCCGAGCTCCTATAATTCACCCCTCCACTTT. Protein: CASSIDPSSYNSPLHF.

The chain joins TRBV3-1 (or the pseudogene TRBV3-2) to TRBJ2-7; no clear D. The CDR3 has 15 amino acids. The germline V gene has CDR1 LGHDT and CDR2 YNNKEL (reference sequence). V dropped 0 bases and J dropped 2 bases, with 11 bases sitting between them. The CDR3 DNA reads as TGTGCCAGCAGCCAAGATTTAGCACCGACCTACGAGCAGTACTTC. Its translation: CASSQDLAPTYEQYF.

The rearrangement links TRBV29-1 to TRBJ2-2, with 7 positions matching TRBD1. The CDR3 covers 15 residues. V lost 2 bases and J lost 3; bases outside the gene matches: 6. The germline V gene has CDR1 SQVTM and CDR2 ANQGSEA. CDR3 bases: TGCAGCGTTGAACTCCGGGACAGCTACACCGGGGAGCTGTTTTTT. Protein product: CSVELRDSYTGELFF.

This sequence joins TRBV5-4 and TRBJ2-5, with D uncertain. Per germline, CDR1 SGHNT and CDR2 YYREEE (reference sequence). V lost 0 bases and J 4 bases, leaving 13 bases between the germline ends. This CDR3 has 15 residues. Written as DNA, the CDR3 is TGTGCCAGCAGCTTGGCTGTTCCAAATCCAGAGACCCAGTACTTC. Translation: CASSLAVPNPETQYF.

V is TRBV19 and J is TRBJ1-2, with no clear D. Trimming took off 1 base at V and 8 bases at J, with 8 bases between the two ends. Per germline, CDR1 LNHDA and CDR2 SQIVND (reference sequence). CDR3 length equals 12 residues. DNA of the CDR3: TGTGCCAGTAGTATAGTCGGGCTGGGCTACACCTTC. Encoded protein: CASSIVGLGYTF.

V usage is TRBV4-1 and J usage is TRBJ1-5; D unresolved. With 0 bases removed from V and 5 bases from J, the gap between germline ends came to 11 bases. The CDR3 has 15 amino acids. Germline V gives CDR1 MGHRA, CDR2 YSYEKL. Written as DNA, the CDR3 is TGCGCCAGCAGCCAAGATCCTCGAGGCTATCAGCCCCAGCATTTT. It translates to CASSQDPRGYQPQHF.

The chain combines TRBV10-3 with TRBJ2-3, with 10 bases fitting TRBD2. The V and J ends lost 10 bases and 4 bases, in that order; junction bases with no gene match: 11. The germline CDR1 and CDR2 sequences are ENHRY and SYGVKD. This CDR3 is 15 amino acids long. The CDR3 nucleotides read TGTGCCACCCGGGCTCTAGCGGGAGACTCAGATACGCAGTATTTT. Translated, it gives CATRALAGDSDTQYF.

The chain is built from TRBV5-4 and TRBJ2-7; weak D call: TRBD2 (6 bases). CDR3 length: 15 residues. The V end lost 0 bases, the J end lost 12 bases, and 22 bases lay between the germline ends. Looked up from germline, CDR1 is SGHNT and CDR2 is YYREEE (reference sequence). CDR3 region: CASSLVGTGPVSSYF. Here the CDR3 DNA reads TGTGCCAGCAGCTTGGTCGGGACTGGACCTGTTTCCTCGTACTTC.

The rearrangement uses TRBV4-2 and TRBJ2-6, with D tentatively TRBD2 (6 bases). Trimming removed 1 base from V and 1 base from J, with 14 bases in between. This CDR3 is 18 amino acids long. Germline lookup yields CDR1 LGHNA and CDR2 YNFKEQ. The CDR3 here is CASSQAGPRESGANVLTF. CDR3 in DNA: TGTGCCAGCAGCCAAGCGGGACCCCGGGAGTCTGGGGCCAACGTCCTGACTTTC.

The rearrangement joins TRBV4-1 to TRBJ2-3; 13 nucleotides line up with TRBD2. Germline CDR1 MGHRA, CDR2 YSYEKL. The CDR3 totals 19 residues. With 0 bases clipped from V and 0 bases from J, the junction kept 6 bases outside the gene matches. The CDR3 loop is CASSQEGTSGVRSTDTQYF. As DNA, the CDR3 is TGCGCCAGCAGCCAAGAAGGGACTAGCGGGGTTCGTAGCACAGATACGCAGTATTTT.

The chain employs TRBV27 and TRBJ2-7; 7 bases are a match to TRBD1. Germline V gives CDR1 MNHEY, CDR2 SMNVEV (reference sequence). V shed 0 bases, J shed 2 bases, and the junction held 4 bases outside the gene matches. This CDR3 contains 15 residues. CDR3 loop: CASSLSPGQTYEQYF. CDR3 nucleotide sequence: TGTGCCAGCAGTTTATCCCCGGGACAGACCTACGAGCAGTACTTC.

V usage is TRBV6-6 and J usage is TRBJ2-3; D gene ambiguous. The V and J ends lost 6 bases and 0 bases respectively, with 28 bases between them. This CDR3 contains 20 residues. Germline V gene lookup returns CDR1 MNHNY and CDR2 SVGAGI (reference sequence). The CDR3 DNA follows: TGTGCCAGCAGCCGAACCCCGCGGACGGTCCCTTCTATTAGCACAGATACGCAGTATTTT. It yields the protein CASSRTPRTVPSISTDTQYF.

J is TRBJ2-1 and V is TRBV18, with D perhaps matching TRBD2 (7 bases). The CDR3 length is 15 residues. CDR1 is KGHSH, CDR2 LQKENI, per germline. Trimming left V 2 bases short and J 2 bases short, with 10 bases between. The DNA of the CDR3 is TGTGCCAGCTCACCAGGGCGGGGGCCCTACAATGAGCAGTTCTTC. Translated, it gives CASSPGRGPYNEQFF.

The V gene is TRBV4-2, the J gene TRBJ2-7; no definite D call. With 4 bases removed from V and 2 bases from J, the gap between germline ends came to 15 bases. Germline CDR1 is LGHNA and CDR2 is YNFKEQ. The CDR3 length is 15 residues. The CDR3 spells CASSRAPDQAYEQYF. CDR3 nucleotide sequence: TGTGCCAGCAGCCGCGCCCCGGACCAGGCCTACGAGCAGTACTTC.

Here the CDR3 DNA reads TGCGCCAGCAGCCTCAGCGGGGGGAGCTCCTACAATGAGCAGTTCTTC. As protein: CASSLSGGSSYNEQFF. The chain is built from TRBV5-1 and TRBJ2-1; 9 bases align to TRBD2. Per the germline V gene, CDR1 is SGHRS and CDR2 is YFSETQ. With 4 bases clipped from V and 0 bases from J, the junction kept 5 bases outside the gene matches. The CDR3 consists of 16 residues.